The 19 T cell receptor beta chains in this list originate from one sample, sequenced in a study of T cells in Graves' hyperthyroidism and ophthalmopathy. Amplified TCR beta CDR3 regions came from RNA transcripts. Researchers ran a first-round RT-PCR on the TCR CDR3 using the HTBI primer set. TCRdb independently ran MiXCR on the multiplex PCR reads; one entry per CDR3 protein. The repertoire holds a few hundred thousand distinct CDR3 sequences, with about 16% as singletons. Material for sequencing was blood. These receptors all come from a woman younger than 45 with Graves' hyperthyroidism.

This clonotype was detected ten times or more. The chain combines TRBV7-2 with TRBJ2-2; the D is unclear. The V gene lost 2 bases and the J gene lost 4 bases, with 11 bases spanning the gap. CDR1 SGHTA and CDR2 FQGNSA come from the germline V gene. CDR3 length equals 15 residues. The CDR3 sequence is CASSLRRASTGELFF. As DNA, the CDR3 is TGTGCCAGCAGCTTACGTAGGGCCAGCACCGGGGAGCTGTTTTTT.

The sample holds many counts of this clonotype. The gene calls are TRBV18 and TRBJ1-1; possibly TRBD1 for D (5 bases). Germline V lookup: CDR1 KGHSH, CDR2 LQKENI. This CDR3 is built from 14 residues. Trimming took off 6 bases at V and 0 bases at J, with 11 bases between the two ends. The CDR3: CASSLGVVNTEAFF. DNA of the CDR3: TGTGCCAGCTCCTTAGGGGTGGTGAACACTGAAGCTTTCTTT.

Here the CDR3 DNA reads TGTGCCAGCAGCTTGAGACGCGGGAGGGTCACAGATACGCAGTATTTT. Its translation: CASSLRRGRVTDTQYF. The gene calls are TRBV5-6 and TRBJ2-3, with 9 bases identical to TRBD2. With V trimmed by 1 base and J by 2 bases, 5 bases remained unmatched. Germline V gene data show CDR1 as SGHDT and CDR2 as YYEEEE. CDR3 length: 16 amino acids.

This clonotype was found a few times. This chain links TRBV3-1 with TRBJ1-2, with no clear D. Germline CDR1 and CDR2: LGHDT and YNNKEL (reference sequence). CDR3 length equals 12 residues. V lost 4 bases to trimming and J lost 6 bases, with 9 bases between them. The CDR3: CASSPGPHGYTF. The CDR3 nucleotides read TGTGCCAGCAGCCCCGGGCCGCATGGCTACACCTTC.

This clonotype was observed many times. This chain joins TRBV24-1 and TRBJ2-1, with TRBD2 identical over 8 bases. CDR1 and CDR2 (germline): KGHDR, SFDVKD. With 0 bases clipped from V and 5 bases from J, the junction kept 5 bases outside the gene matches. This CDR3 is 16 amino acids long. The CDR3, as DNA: TGTGCCACCAGTGATTTGGGAGCGGGAGACGACAATGAGCAGTTCTTC. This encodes CATSDLGAGDDNEQFF.

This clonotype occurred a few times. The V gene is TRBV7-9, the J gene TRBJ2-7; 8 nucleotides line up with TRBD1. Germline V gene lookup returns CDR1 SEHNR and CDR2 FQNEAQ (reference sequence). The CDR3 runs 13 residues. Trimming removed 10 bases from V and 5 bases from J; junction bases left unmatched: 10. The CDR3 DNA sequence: TGTGCCACCCTATCGGACAGGGATAACGAGCAGTACTTC. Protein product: CATLSDRDNEQYF. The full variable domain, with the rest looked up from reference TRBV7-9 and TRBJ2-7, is DTGVSQNPRHKITKRGQNVTFRCDPISEHNRLYWYRQTLGQGPEFLTYFQNEAQLEKSRLLSDRFSAERPKGSFSTLEIQRTEQGDSAMYLCATLSDRDNEQYFGPGTRLTVT.

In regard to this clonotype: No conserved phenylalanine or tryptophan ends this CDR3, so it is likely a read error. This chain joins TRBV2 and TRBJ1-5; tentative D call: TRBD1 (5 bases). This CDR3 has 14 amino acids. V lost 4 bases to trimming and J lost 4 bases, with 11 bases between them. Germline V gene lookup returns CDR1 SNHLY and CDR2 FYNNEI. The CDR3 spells CASSVFRGNQPQHL. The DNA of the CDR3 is TGTGCCAGCAGTGTCTTTCGGGGGAATCAGCCCCAGCATCTT.

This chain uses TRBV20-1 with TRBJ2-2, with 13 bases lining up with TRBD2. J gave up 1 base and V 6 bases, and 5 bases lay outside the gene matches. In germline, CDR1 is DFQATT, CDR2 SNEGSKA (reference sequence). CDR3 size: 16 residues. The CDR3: CSAGTSGIENTGELFF. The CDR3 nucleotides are TGCAGTGCCGGGACTAGCGGGATTGAGAACACCGGGGAGCTGTTTTTT.

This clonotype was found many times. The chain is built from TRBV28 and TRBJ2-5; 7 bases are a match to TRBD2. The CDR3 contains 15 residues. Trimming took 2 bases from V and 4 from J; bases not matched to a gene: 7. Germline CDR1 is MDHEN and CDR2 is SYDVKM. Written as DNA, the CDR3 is TGTGCCAGCAGTTTACCCCTACCGGGGGGAGAGACCCAGTACTTC. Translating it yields CASSLPLPGGETQYF. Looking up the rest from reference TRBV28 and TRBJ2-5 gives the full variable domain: DVKVTQSSRYLVKRTGEKVFLECVQDMDHENMFWYRQDPGLGLRLIYFSYDVKMKEKGDIPEGYSVSREKKERFSLILESASTNQTSMYLCASSLPLPGGETQYFGPGTRLLVL.

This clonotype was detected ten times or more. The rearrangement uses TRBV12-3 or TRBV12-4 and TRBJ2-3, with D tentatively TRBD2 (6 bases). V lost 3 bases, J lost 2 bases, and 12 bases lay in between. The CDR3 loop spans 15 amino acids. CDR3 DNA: TGTGCCAGCAGTTTTAGGGACTCTTCCACAGATACGCAGTATTTT. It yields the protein CASSFRDSSTDTQYF.

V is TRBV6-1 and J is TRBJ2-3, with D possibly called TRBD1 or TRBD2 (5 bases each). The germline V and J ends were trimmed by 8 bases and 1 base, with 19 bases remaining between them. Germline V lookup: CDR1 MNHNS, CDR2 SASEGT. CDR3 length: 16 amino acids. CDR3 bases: TGTGCCAGCGTCTACCGGGACCTGGACGGCACAGATACGCAGTATTTT. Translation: CASVYRDLDGTDTQYF.

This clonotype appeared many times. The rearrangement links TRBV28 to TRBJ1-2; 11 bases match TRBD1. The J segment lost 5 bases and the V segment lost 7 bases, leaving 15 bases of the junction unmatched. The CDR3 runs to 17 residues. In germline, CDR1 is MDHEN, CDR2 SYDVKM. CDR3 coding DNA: TGTGCCAGCACAATGGGACAGGGGGACCGAAGAAGTTATGGCTACACCTTC. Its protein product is CASTMGQGDRRSYGYTF.

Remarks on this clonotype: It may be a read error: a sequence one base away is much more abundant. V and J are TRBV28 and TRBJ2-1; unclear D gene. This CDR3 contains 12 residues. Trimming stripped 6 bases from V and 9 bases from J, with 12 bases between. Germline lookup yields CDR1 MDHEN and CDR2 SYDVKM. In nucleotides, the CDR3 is TGTGCCAGCAGCCCCGGTGGTCTTGAGCAGTTCTTC. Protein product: CASSPGGLEQFF.

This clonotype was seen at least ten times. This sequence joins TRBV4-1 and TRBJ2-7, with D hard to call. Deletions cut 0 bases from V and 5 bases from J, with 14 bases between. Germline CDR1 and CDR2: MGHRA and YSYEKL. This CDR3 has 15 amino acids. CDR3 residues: CASSQDYGAVHEQYF. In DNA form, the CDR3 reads TGCGCCAGCAGCCAAGATTATGGTGCAGTCCACGAGCAGTACTTC.

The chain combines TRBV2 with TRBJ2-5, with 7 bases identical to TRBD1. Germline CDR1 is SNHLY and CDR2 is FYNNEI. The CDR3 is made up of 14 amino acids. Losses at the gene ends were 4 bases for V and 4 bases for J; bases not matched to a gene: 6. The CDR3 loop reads CASSGQGLGETQYF. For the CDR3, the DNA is TGTGCCAGCAGTGGACAGGGATTGGGAGAGACCCAGTACTTC.

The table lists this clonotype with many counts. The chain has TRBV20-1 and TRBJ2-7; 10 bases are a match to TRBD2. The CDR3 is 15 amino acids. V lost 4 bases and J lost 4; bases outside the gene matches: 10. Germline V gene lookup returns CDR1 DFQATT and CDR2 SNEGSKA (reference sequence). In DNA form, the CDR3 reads TGCAGTGCTAAGATGAGCGGGAGGGCCCTTTACGAGCAGTACTTC. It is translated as CSAKMSGRALYEQYF.

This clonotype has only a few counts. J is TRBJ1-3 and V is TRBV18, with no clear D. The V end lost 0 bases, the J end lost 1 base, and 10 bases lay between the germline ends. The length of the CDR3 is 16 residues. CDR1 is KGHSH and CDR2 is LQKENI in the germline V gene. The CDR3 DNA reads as TGTGCCAGCTCACCACCGCAATGGAGATCTGGAAACACCATATATTTT. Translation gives CASSPPQWRSGNTIYF.

This CDR3 is CASSPHPGLEYEQYF. CDR3 sequence (DNA): TGCGCCAGCAGTCCGCACCCGGGACTAGAGTACGAGCAGTACTTC. The chain uses TRBV4-1 and TRBJ2-7, with TRBD2 identical over 8 bases. V was clipped by 6 bases and J by 4 bases; unmatched bases: 11. This CDR3 comprises 15 residues. Germline assignment: CDR1 MGHRA and CDR2 YSYEKL.

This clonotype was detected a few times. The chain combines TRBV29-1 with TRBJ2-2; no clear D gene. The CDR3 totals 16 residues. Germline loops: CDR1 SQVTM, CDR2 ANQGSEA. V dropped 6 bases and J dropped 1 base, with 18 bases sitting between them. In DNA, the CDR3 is TGCAGCGTAGGCCCTCGGGTCGGTCAGAACACCGGGGAGCTGTTTTTT. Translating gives CSVGPRVGQNTGELFF.